These 10 T cell receptor beta chains came from one sample sequenced in a study of identical twins. One entry per CDR3 protein, called by TCRdb with MiXCR from the 5' RACE reads. The sample has hundreds of thousands of distinct CDR3 sequences, around 15% seen once. Sequencing was carried out using memory (CD45RO+) T cells sorted from blood. Receptors were obtained from a woman younger than 35 in good health.

This clonotype was counted many times. V usage is TRBV5-1 and J usage is TRBJ2-1, with D possibly being TRBD2 (5 bases). Germline V lookup: CDR1 SGHRS, CDR2 YFSETQ. CDR3 length: 15 amino acids. Trimming cost V 2 bases and J 2 bases, with 11 bases left between them. The CDR3: CASSFTGTPYNEQFF. The CDR3 nucleotides are TGCGCCAGCAGCTTCACGGGAACTCCCTACAATGAGCAGTTCTTC.

This clonotype was seen repeatedly, ten times or more. The CDR3 nucleotides are TGCGCCAGCAGCTTACGGCAAGAGACCCAGTACTTC. It codes for CASSLRQETQYF. This rearrangement joins TRBV5-1 to TRBJ2-5; D call uncertain. The CDR3 spans 12 residues. Trimming took off 2 bases at V and 2 bases at J, with 4 bases between the two ends. Per the germline V gene, CDR1 is SGHRS and CDR2 is YFSETQ.

This sequence joins TRBV6-5 and TRBJ2-6; 7 positions agree with TRBD1. The CDR3 has 17 residues. CDR1 is MNHEY, CDR2 SVGAGI, per germline. V was clipped by 4 bases and J by 1 base; unmatched bases: 7. The CDR3: CASSSGQYISGANVLTF. As DNA, the CDR3 is TGTGCCAGCAGTTCGGGACAGTATATTTCTGGGGCCAACGTCCTGACTTTC.

A few counts support this clonotype. The genes are TRBV6-1 and TRBJ1-5, with D possibly TRBD1 on 5 matching bases. This CDR3 is built from 16 residues. Germline V gene data show CDR1 as MNHNS and CDR2 as SASEGT. Trimming shortened V by 5 bases and J by 3 bases, and 17 bases separated the two germline ends. The CDR3 sequence is CASSPPGKGPNQPQHF. As DNA, the CDR3 is TGTGCCAGCAGTCCCCCGGGGAAGGGGCCCAATCAGCCCCAGCATTTT.

This clonotype occurred a few times. J is TRBJ1-1 and V is TRBV11-3, with D tentatively TRBD1 (6 bases). The V gene lost 6 bases and the J gene lost 3 bases, with 8 bases spanning the gap. The V gene's germline CDR1 is SGHNT and CDR2 YENEEA. There are 12 residues in the CDR3. CDR3 sequence reads: CASSTGYTEAFF. In DNA, the CDR3 is TGTGCCAGCAGTACAGGGTACACTGAAGCTTTCTTT.

This chain uses TRBV20-1 with TRBJ2-1; TRBD2 matches 13 bases. The CDR3 is 14 residues long. CDR1 and CDR2 from the germline V gene are DFQATT and SNEGSKA (reference sequence). V was clipped by 3 bases and J by 8 bases; unmatched bases: 4. The CDR3 sequence is CSARTSGRWDEQFF. CDR3 bases: TGCAGTGCTAGGACTAGCGGGAGGTGGGATGAGCAGTTCTTC.

This clonotype occurred many times. The rearrangement joins TRBV12-3 or TRBV12-4 to TRBJ1-5, with D possibly being TRBD1 (5 bases). The V end was cut by 5 bases, the J end by 2 bases, with 16 bases between. The CDR3 runs 16 residues. The CDR3 loop reads CASSLGGRWGNQPQHF. The CDR3 DNA reads TGTGCCAGCAGTCTCGGGGGTCGATGGGGCAATCAGCCCCAGCATTTT.

A few counts support this clonotype. The chain links TRBV21-1 to TRBJ2-3; the table's D call, TRBD2, was not checked against the DNA. TRBV21-1 is an annotated pseudogene. The length of the CDR3 is 16 residues. In nucleotides, the CDR3 is TGTGCCAGCAGTTCCCTCGGGGGGGTAAGCACAGATACGCAGTATTTT. Translation gives CASSSLGGVSTDTQYF.

The sample holds a few counts of this clonotype. The chain has TRBV5-1 and TRBJ2-2, with 9 bases that match TRBD1. This CDR3 spans 15 amino acids. Germline-derived CDR1 and CDR2 are SGHRS and YFSETQ. The V segment lost 4 bases and the J segment 7 bases; nucleotides outside the gene matches: 8. CDR3 DNA sequence: TGCGCCAGCAGCGGAAGGACAGGGGACGACGGGGAGCTGTTTTTT. Translating gives CASSGRTGDDGELFF.

The rearrangement joins TRBV5-1 to TRBJ1-1; weak D call: TRBD1 (6 bases). CDR3 size: 15 residues. V gave up 3 bases and J gave up 0 bases, with 12 bases separating them. CDR1 and CDR2 (germline): SGHRS, YFSETQ. The CDR3 DNA follows: TGCGCCAGCAGCTCGAGAGGGGGACTGAACACTGAAGCTTTCTTT. Encoded protein: CASSSRGGLNTEAFF.